The 25 T cell receptor beta chains below were found in one sample sequenced in a study of response to subunit inactivated influenza vaccine. TCRdb used MiXCR to reprocess the RT-PCR reads, holding one entry per CDR3 protein. The sample includes fewer than 600,000 distinct CDR3 sequences, under 8.5% of them seen just once. Material: PBMCs from blood, obtained around 25 months after vaccination. The receptors were gathered from a man in his fifties or sixties who received an inactivated influenza vaccine.

This clonotype showed up just a few times. The chain is built from TRBV10-3 and TRBJ2-1; tentatively, D is TRBD1 (7 bases). The germline CDR1 and CDR2 sequences are ENHRY and SYGVKD. CDR3 length: 16 amino acids. V lost 6 bases, J lost 9 bases, and 24 bases lay in between. The CDR3 spells CAISSGGTAAPGEQFF. The CDR3 bases are TGTGCCATCAGCTCAGGGGGGACTGCGGCACCAGGTGAGCAGTTCTTC.

The rearrangement joins TRBV10-3 to TRBJ1-3, with 10 bases that match TRBD1. Germline lookup yields CDR1 ENHRY and CDR2 SYGVKD. The CDR3 covers 16 residues. After removal of 11 bases from V and 0 bases from J, the junction contained 10 bases not matched to a gene. CDR3 region: CASQRDRGGSGNTIYF. Here the CDR3 DNA reads TGTGCCTCCCAACGGGACAGGGGAGGCTCTGGAAACACCATATATTTT.

This clonotype showed up many times. The chain uses TRBV28 and TRBJ2-1; D perhaps matches TRBD2 (5 bases). The CDR3 loop spans 14 amino acids. The V gene lost 6 bases and the J gene lost 8 bases, with 17 bases spanning the gap. Germline-derived CDR1 and CDR2 are MDHEN and SYDVKM. The CDR3 is CASRPATSNHEQFF. The CDR3, as DNA: TGTGCCAGCAGGCCTGCCACTAGTAACCATGAGCAGTTCTTC.

This clonotype was observed at least ten times. This chain connects TRBV3-1 to TRBJ2-2, with D uncertain. Trimming shortened V by 7 bases and J by 6 bases, and 12 bases separated the two germline ends. The V gene's germline CDR1 is LGHDT and CDR2 YNNKEL (reference sequence). This CDR3 contains 13 residues. CDR3 nucleotides: TGTGCCAGCACCACAGTAGGGTCCGGGGAGCTGTTTTTT. This translates into CASTTVGSGELFF.

The sample holds many counts of this clonotype. Mismatch with germline at one junction end may stem from a read error. The V call is TRBV12-3 or TRBV12-4, the J call TRBJ2-7; D remains unclear. The length of the CDR3 is 13 residues. The CDR3 loop is CASSRDISYEQYF. In nucleotides, the CDR3 is TGCGCCAGCAGCCGAGACATCTCCTACGAGCAGTACTTC.

This clonotype was seen a few times. V usage is TRBV10-3 and J usage is TRBJ2-5; 8 bases line up with TRBD2. The V gene end was trimmed by 0 bases and the J gene end by 4 bases; junction bases not matched to a gene: 4. The CDR3 contains 15 residues. Germline V gene data show CDR1 as ENHRY and CDR2 as SYGVKD. CDR3 amino acids: CAISESRGAGETQYF. The DNA for the CDR3 is TGTGCCATCAGTGAGTCGCGGGGGGCAGGAGAGACCCAGTACTTC.

This clonotype was seen many times. The chain has TRBV12-3 or TRBV12-4 and TRBJ1-1, with D unclear. The CDR3 runs 14 residues. V was clipped by 5 bases and J by 6 bases, with 16 bases between them. The CDR3 spells CASSTGRETSEAFF. CDR3 bases: TGTGCCAGCAGTACCGGACGGGAAACCTCTGAAGCTTTCTTT.

J is TRBJ2-5 and V is TRBV7-6; TRBD1 or TRBD2 may be the D gene (6 bases each). V was clipped by 0 bases and J by 5 bases, with 10 bases between them. The germline V gene has CDR1 SGHVS and CDR2 FNYEAQ. The CDR3 covers 14 residues. CDR3 residues: CASSLARRGETQYF. In nucleotides, the CDR3 is TGTGCCAGCAGCTTAGCCCGGAGGGGGGAGACCCAGTACTTC.

The chain carries TRBV4-1 and TRBJ2-2; D tentatively reads TRBD1 or TRBD2 (5 bases each). CDR3 size: 16 residues. The V gene's germline CDR1 is MGHRA and CDR2 YSYEKL. V lost 1 base to trimming and J lost 6 bases, with 15 bases between them. CDR3 residues: CASSQVGVLGAGELFF. The CDR3 nucleotides read TGCGCCAGCAGCCAAGTAGGCGTTCTGGGGGCCGGGGAGCTGTTTTTT.

This clonotype was detected many times. The chain joins TRBV2 to TRBJ2-3; the D is unclear. V dropped 2 bases and J dropped 1 base, with 10 bases sitting between them. The germline gives CDR1 SNHLY, CDR2 FYNNEI. The CDR3 is 15 amino acids. As DNA, the CDR3 is TGTGCCAGCAGTGAATTGGAGACGGGCACAGATACGCAGTATTTT. It translates to CASSELETGTDTQYF.

This clonotype was seen a handful of times. V usage is TRBV7-9 and J usage is TRBJ1-1; no clear D. The germline CDR1 and CDR2 sequences are SEHNR and FQNEAQ (reference sequence). CDR3 size: 16 residues. V shed 1 base and J shed 1 base, with 13 bases lying between them. CDR3 residues: CASSLEGGSPNTEAFF. The CDR3 DNA reads TGTGCCAGCAGCTTAGAAGGAGGGTCCCCGAACACTGAAGCTTTCTTT.

J is TRBJ2-7 and V is TRBV20-1, with TRBD1 identical over 7 bases. The CDR3 extends over 13 amino acids. Germline loops: CDR1 DFQATT, CDR2 SNEGSKA (reference sequence). With V trimmed by 5 bases and J by 3 bases, 7 bases remained unmatched. The CDR3, as DNA: TGCAGTGCTCCGGACAGGACGAACTACGAGCAGTACTTC. Residues: CSAPDRTNYEQYF.

This clonotype was observed a handful of times. The chain joins TRBV19 to TRBJ2-6; 8 nucleotides line up with TRBD1. V lost 5 bases to trimming and J lost 0 bases; unmatched junction nucleotides: 3. Germline CDR1 is LNHDA and CDR2 is SQIVND (reference sequence). The CDR3 is made up of 16 amino acids. Written as DNA, the CDR3 is TGTGCCAGTAGTGCCACAGGGGGCTCTGGGGCCAACGTCCTGACTTTC. Residues: CASSATGGSGANVLTF.

This clonotype was picked up a small number of times. This chain connects TRBV3-1 to TRBJ1-1; the D gene is possibly TRBD1 (6 bases). V was cut by 5 bases and J by 4 bases, with 17 bases left in between. This CDR3 comprises 15 residues. Germline CDR1 reads LGHDT; CDR2 reads YNNKEL (reference sequence). The CDR3 protein is CASSAGTLGGTEAFF. As DNA, the CDR3 is TGTGCCAGCAGCGCCGGGACACTTGGAGGCACTGAAGCTTTCTTT.

The rearrangement joins TRBV6-5 to TRBJ2-5; D is possibly TRBD2 (6 bases). This CDR3 has 14 amino acids. Germline V gives CDR1 MNHEY, CDR2 SVGAGI. V lost 1 base and J lost 1, with 7 bases in between. The CDR3 DNA is TGTGCCAGCAGTTACTGGCGGGGCCAAGAGACCCAGTACTTC. The encoded protein is CASSYWRGQETQYF.

This clonotype was counted at least ten times. CDR3 loop: CASARGPTYEQYF. The CDR3 bases are TGCGCCAGCGCGCGGGGTCCGACCTACGAGCAGTACTTC. The chain uses TRBV10-2 and TRBJ2-7; perhaps TRBD2 as D (6 bases). V lost 8 bases and J lost 2, with 13 bases in between. The CDR3 has 13 residues. Germline CDR1 is WSHSY and CDR2 is SAAADI.

Of note for this clonotype: One end of the junction is discordant with germline, which a read error may explain. The rearrangement links TRBV7-2 to TRBJ1-1; D gene unclear. Germline values: CDR1 SGHTA, CDR2 FQGNSA. The CDR3 runs 14 residues. The CDR3 sequence is CSSRVGFLNTEAFF. The CDR3 coding sequence is TGTTCCAGCAGAGTAGGGTTTTTGAACACTGAAGCCTTCTTT.

The chain uses TRBV12-3 or TRBV12-4 and TRBJ2-1; D is possibly TRBD2 (5 bases). V was trimmed by 5 bases and J by 1 base, leaving 15 bases between them. The CDR3 runs 16 residues. Written as DNA, the CDR3 is TGTGCCAGCAGTATGTCTCTAGCTTTATCCTACAATGAGCAGTTCTTC. It encodes CASSMSLALSYNEQFF.

The chain links TRBV6-1 to TRBJ2-7; D is perhaps TRBD2 (5 bases). In germline, CDR1 is MNHNS, CDR2 SASEGT. V was trimmed by 5 bases and J by 5 bases, leaving 28 bases between them. There are 18 residues in the CDR3. CDR3 DNA: TGTGCCAGCAGTCGAGATTATATAACGGCAGGACGGGGTGACGAGCAGTACTTC. Its translation is CASSRDYITAGRGDEQYF.

Only a few counts were recorded for this clonotype. The chain employs TRBV21-1 and TRBJ2-7; the tabulated D call, TRBD2, remains unverified against the DNA. TRBV21-1 is designated a pseudogene. This CDR3 comprises 15 residues. CDR3 sequence reads: CASGLEGPSSYEQYF. For the CDR3, the DNA is TGTGCCAGCGGTTTGGAGGGGCCCAGCTCCTACGAGCAGTACTTC.

In this sample, this clonotype turned up many times. The J gene is TRBJ1-1, the V gene TRBV5-1, with D unresolved. Germline CDR1 SGHRS, CDR2 YFSETQ. The CDR3 loop spans 14 amino acids. Trimming left V 1 base short and J 7 bases short, with 14 bases between. The CDR3 nucleotides are TGCGCCAGCAGCTTGATGACCGCCTCCCTTGAAGCTTTCTTT. Its translation is CASSLMTASLEAFF.

This clonotype was picked up many times. V and J are TRBV11-2 and TRBJ2-5, with 10 bases that match TRBD1. This CDR3 has 14 residues. V lost 3 bases, J lost 5 bases, and 3 bases stayed unmatched. Germline V CDR1 and CDR2: SGHAT, FQNNGV. CDR3 amino acids: CASSLGGQGETQYF. Written as DNA, the CDR3 is TGTGCCAGCAGCTTGGGGGGACAGGGGGAGACCCAGTACTTC.

This clonotype was counted many times. The J gene is TRBJ2-5, the V gene TRBV18; D is ambiguous. This CDR3 region has 12 residues. The V gene's germline CDR1 is KGHSH and CDR2 LQKENI. The germline V and J ends were trimmed by 1 base and 1 base, with 1 base remaining between them. CDR3 coding DNA: TGTGCCAGCTCACCACTCCAAGAGACCCAGTACTTC. Translated, it gives CASSPLQETQYF.

The V call is TRBV21-1, the J call TRBJ2-7; the tabulated D call, TRBD1, remains unverified against the DNA. TRBV21-1 is classified as a pseudogene. This CDR3 comprises 14 residues. The CDR3: CASSIRDTSVEQYF. For the CDR3, the DNA is TGTGCCAGCAGCATACGGGATACCTCAGTGGAGCAGTACTTC.

This clonotype was seen only a few times. This rearrangement joins TRBV7-2 to TRBJ1-3; 7 bases map to TRBD1. The CDR3 runs to 13 residues. Trimming removed 6 bases from V and 12 bases from J; junction bases left unmatched: 11. CDR1 SGHTA and CDR2 FQGNSA come from the germline V gene. The CDR3 coding sequence is TGTGCCAGCAGTCGGACAGGTTCCACGGTCATATATTTT. This gives the protein CASSRTGSTVIYF.